These T cell receptor beta chains were read from a single sample in a study of T-cell memory formation after mild COVID-19. Each CDR3 protein is one row after TCRdb ran MiXCR on the 5' RACE reads. The sample has 250,000 to 300,000 distinct CDR3 sequences; over 7% are singletons. The sample was PBMCs or a T cell subset sorted from them (not recorded which). Every receptor here comes from a man younger than 30 who had mild COVID-19 (a few samples of this study predate the infection). Cell type and time point are not known. The CDR3 runs from the conserved cysteine through the conserved F or W. Each record gives: D gene, CDR3 length, J gene, V gene, clone size, CDR3 DNA, CDR3 protein. The D gene is left open where the match is weak. Clone size is not always given. Where it is, it says once, few, many or a class for expanded clones.

d_call: .; cdr3_length: 13; j_call: TRBJ2-5; v_call: TRBV2; clone_size: .; cdr3_nt: TGTGCCAGCAGTGACGTGGGCCAAGAGACCCAGTACTTC; cdr3_aa: CASSDVGQETQYF
d_call: .; cdr3_length: 17; j_call: TRBJ1-2; v_call: TRBV6-2/TRBV6-3; clone_size: .; cdr3_nt: TGTGCCAGCACCAGCGCCGGGGGGAACCCTGATGACTATGGCTACACCTTC; cdr3_aa: CASTSAGGNPDDYGYTF
d_call: .; cdr3_length: 14; j_call: TRBJ2-5; v_call: TRBV20-1; clone_size: .; cdr3_nt: TGCAGTGCTAGTCTCGGGGGAAAGAGGGAGACCCAGTACTTC; cdr3_aa: CSASLGGKRETQYF
d_call: TRBD2; cdr3_length: 15; j_call: TRBJ2-3; v_call: TRBV2; clone_size: many; cdr3_nt: TGTGCCAGCAGTCCCGGGACTAGGTCATCAGATACGCAGTATTTT; cdr3_aa: CASSPGTRSSDTQYF
d_call: .; cdr3_length: 15; j_call: TRBJ1-1; v_call: TRBV6-6; clone_size: .; cdr3_nt: TGTGCCAGCAGTTCAGGGAAGGAGATGAACACTGAAGCTTTCTTT; cdr3_aa: CASSSGKEMNTEAFF
d_call: .; cdr3_length: 12; j_call: TRBJ1-6; v_call: TRBV25-1; clone_size: few; cdr3_nt: TGTGCCAGCAGTGAATATGCCCAGGGCCTCCACTTT; cdr3_aa: CASSEYAQGLHF
d_call: TRBD2; cdr3_length: 12; j_call: TRBJ2-5; v_call: TRBV20-1; clone_size: .; cdr3_nt: TGCAGTGCCGGACTAGAACAAGAGACCCAGTACTTC; cdr3_aa: CSAGLEQETQYF
d_call: .; cdr3_length: 12; j_call: TRBJ2-7; v_call: TRBV20-1; clone_size: .; cdr3_nt: TGCAGTGCTACTCGGAACTCCTACGAGCAGTACTTC; cdr3_aa: CSATRNSYEQYF
d_call: TRBD2; cdr3_length: 13; j_call: TRBJ2-3; v_call: TRBV12-3/TRBV12-4; clone_size: many; cdr3_nt: TGTGCCAGCAGTGCTAGCGGGGTAGATACGCAGTATTTT; cdr3_aa: CASSASGVDTQYF
d_call: .; cdr3_length: 13; j_call: TRBJ2-5; v_call: TRBV5-1; clone_size: .; cdr3_nt: TGCGCCAGCAGCTTTTCCAGTGAAGAGACCCAGTACTTC; cdr3_aa: CASSFSSEETQYF
d_call: .; cdr3_length: 15; j_call: TRBJ2-3; v_call: TRBV20-1; clone_size: .; cdr3_nt: TGCAGTGCTAGTGATCGGCGGGGAAGCACAGATACGCAGTATTTT; cdr3_aa: CSASDRRGSTDTQYF
d_call: .; cdr3_length: 17; j_call: TRBJ1-1; v_call: TRBV21-1; clone_size: .; cdr3_nt: TGTGCCAGCAGCCCCCTAATAGGACAGGGGACGAACACTGAAGCTTTCTTT; cdr3_aa: CASSPLIGQGTNTEAFF